This note documents a single T cell receptor beta chain sequence. In the original analysis: Amplification with reference gene primers provided the estimates of nucleated cell counts. TCRdb's copy holds only in-frame clones and misses some; the assay was immunoSEQ multiplex PCR. The V and J calls and clone size were taken over from that table, and D and trimming were inferred from the DNA. The data hold roughly 41,000 clones, with 70% to 90% observed a single time. This record belongs to a study of blood T cell repertoires in COVID-19. The CDR3 is 16 amino acids. Germline V gene lookup returns CDR1 SGHNT and CDR2 YYREEE (reference sequence). Trimming pared 4 bases from V and 9 bases from J, leaving 23 bases between.

This receptor was obtained from a man in his 60s with active COVID-19. The chain uses TRBV5-4 and TRBJ2-4; D perhaps matches TRBD1 (6 bases). Sequencing was performed on peripheral blood. CDR3 sequence: CASSPGLGGQGGIQYF. CDR3 in DNA: TGTGCCAGCAGCCCGGGGTTAGGGGGTCAGGGCGGCATTCAGTACTTC.